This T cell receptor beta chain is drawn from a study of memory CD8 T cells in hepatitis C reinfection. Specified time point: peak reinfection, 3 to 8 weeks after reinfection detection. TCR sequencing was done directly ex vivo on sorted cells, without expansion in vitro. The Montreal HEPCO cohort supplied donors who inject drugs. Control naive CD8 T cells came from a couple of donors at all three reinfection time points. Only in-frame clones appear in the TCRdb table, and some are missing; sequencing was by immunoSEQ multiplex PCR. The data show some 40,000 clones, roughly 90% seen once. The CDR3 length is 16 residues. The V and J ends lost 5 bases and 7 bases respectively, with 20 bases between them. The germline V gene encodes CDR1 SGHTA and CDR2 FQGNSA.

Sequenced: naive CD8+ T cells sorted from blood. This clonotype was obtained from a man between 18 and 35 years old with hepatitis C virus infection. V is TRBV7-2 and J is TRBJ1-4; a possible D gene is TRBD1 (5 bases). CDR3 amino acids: CASSLMLGGGGEKLFF. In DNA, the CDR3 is TGTGCCAGCAGCCTAATGCTGGGGGGGGGAGGTGAAAAACTGTTTTTT. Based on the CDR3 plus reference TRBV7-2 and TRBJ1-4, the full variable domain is GAGVSQSPSNKVTEKGKDVELRCDPISGHTALYWYRQSLGQGLEFLIYFQGNSAPDKSGLPSDRFSAERTGGSVSTLTIQRTQQEDSAVYLCASSLMLGGGGEKLFFGSGTQLSVL.